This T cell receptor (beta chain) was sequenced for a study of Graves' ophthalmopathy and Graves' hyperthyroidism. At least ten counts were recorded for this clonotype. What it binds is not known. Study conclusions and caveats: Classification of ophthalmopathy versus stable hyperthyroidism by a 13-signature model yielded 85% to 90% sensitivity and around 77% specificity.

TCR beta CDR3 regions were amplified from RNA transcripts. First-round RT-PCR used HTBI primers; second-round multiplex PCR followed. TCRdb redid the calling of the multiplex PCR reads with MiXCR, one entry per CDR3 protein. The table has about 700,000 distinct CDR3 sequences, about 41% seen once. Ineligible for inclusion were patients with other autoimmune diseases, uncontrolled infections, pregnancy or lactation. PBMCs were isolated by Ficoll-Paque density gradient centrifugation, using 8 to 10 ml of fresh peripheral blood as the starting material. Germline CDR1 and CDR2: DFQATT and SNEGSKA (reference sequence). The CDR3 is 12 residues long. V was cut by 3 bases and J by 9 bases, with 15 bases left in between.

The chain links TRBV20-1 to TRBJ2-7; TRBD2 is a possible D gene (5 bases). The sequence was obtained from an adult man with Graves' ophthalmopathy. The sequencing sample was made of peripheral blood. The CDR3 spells CSASLSGVGQYF. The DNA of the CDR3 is TGCAGTGCTAGTCTCTCCGGGGTTGGGCAGTACTTC.